This TCR beta chain was retrieved from a study of CD8 T cells in Susac syndrome. The TEMRA cells underwent FACS enrichment, while the CD8+ and CD4+ T cells underwent negative isolation. This clonotype occurred a few times. With random hexamers, reverse transcription was performed on about 0.5 to 1 ug of RNA. Coverage of TCR beta CDR3 amplification by immunoSEQ multiplex PCR extended to 54 Vbeta and 13 Jbeta. TCRdb ran MiXCR on the immunoSEQ multiplex PCR reads and lists one entry per CDR3 protein. The sample carries over 200,000 distinct CDR3 sequences, around 95% recorded once. The CDR3 runs to 13 residues. Per germline, CDR1 SQVTM and CDR2 ANQGSEA. V was pared by 4 bases and J by 0 bases, with 9 bases between.

The sequenced material came from CD4+ T cells from PBMCs. The receptor comes from a human donor with multiple sclerosis. This chain links TRBV29-1 with TRBJ1-1; D uncertain. Here the CDR3 DNA reads TGCAGCGTTGTTGGCAGGATGAACACTGAAGCTTTCTTT. Its translation is CSVVGRMNTEAFF.